This T cell receptor beta chain was recorded in a study of T cells in women clearing cervical HPV infection. Looking at the study overall: Controls were women whose single incident HPV16 infection cleared within 12 months without precancer or cancer.

immunoSEQ multiplex PCR used an average of 1200 ng genomic DNA. The protocol was immunoSEQ multiplex PCR, while the TCRdb copy is restricted to in-frame clones and leaves out a portion. The sample totals approximately 30,000 clones; its top ten clones hold roughly 17%. General study points: Associations may precede or follow infection; HPV-specific or memory T cells were not isolated.

To note about this clone: Antigen unknown.

The receptor's source is a woman between 18 and 70 years old with a cervical HPV16 infection that either progressed to CIN3+ or cleared (not recorded which). The sequencing input was blood buffy coat.

The CDR3 region is CASSRRQGTTDTQYF. The sequenced part of the CDR3 DNA is TGTGCCAGCAGCCGGCGACAGGGAACTACAGATACG. V and J are TRBV7-2 and TRBJ2-3; 7 bases line up with TRBD1. The read ends 3 residues shy of where the CDR3 ends; the end is completed using the germline J gene. Germline CDR1 reads SGHTA; CDR2 reads FQGNSA. This CDR3 spans 15 amino acids. V lost 5 bases to trimming and J lost 3 bases; unmatched junction nucleotides: 8.